A selection of T cell receptor beta chains follows, all from one sample in a study of blood T cell repertoires in COVID-19. Only in-frame clones appear in the TCRdb table, and some are missing; sequencing was by immunoSEQ multiplex PCR. The sample contains approximately 180,000 clones, more than 75% of which appear only once. The sequenced sample was peripheral blood. These receptors all come from a woman in her 70s with acute or convalescent COVID-19. Each CDR3 is given with its conserved first and last residue. A D gene is named only where the DNA matches it firmly. The size of a clone is reported for some rows only, either as once, few or many, or as a class for expanded clones.

length	D	size	V	J	CDR3	DNA
15	.	.	TRBV21-1	TRBJ2-7	CASSSTGTGTYEQYF	TGTGCCAGCAGCTCTACCGGGACAGGGACCTACGAGCAGTACTTC
13	TRBD2	.	TRBV9	TRBJ2-7	CASSGLAGDEQYF	TGTGCCAGCAGCGGATTAGCGGGAGACGAGCAGTACTTC
15	TRBD2	once	TRBV19	TRBJ2-3	CASSSTSGSTDTQYF	TGTGCCAGTAGTTCGACTAGCGGAAGCACAGATACGCAGTATTTT
15	.	.	TRBV5-1	TRBJ1-2	CASSSGIAGNYGYTF	TGCGCCAGCAGCTCGGGTATCGCAGGGAACTATGGCTACACCTTC
15	.	few	TRBV5-1	TRBJ2-2	CASSLMGINTGELFF	TGCGCCAGCAGCTTGATGGGCATCAACACCGGGGAGCTGTTTTTT
18	.	.	TRBV5-6	TRBJ2-2	CASSLYQASASSTGELFF	TGTGCCAGCAGCTTGTATCAGGCTAGCGCGTCGAGCACCGGGGAGCTGTTTTTT
13	.	few	TRBV6-5	TRBJ2-1	CASSADRNGEQFF	TGTGCCAGCAGCGCGGACAGAAACGGTGAGCAGTTCTTC
17	TRBD2	.	TRBV28	TRBJ2-3	CASSGRGGQIETDTQYF	TGTGCCAGCAGTGGGCGGGGGGGCCAAATTGAGACAGATACGCAGTATTTT
15	.	.	TRBV4-3	TRBJ1-2	CASSQDSGEGYGYTF	TGCGCCAGCAGCCAAGATTCAGGGGAGGGTTATGGCTACACCTTC
12	TRBD1	.	TRBV10-3	TRBJ1-5	CAIGRQGQPQHF	TGTGCCATCGGGCGACAGGGTCAGCCCCAGCATTTT
14	.	.	TRBV19	TRBJ2-5	CASSIGGVKETQYF	TGTGCCAGTAGTATAGGGGGGGTAAAAGAGACCCAGTACTTC
15	TRBD1	few	TRBV19	TRBJ2-7	CASSTGQEFSYEQYF	TGTGCCAGTAGTACGGGACAGGAGTTTTCCTACGAGCAGTACTTC
13	.	.	TRBV11-1	TRBJ2-7	CASSLGPSYEQYF	TGTGCCAGCAGCTTGGGCCCCTCCTACGAGCAGTACTTC
15	.	.	TRBV4-3	TRBJ1-5	CASSQDQGRNQPQHF	TGCGCCAGCAGCCAAGATCAGGGCCGCAATCAGCCCCAGCATTTT
13	.	.	TRBV19	TRBJ1-6	CASSMSSDSPLHF	TGTGCCAGTAGTATGTCTTCTGATTCACCCCTCCACTTT
15	.	.	TRBV28	TRBJ2-1	CASSYGPQVYNEQFF	TGTGCCAGCAGTTATGGCCCTCAGGTATACAATGAGCAGTTCTTC
14	.	.	TRBV3-1/TRBV3-2	TRBJ2-1	CASSQQDRNNEQFF	TGTGCCAGCAGCCAACAGGACAGAAACAATGAGCAGTTCTTC
16	TRBD1	.	TRBV27	TRBJ2-2	CASSPRTGANTGELFF	TGTGCCAGCAGCCCCAGGACAGGCGCGAACACCGGGGAGCTGTTTTTT
16	.	.	TRBV9	TRBJ2-5	CASSVGISGARETQYF	TGTGCCAGCAGCGTAGGTATCAGCGGTGCCCGGGAGACCCAGTACTTC
14	.	once	TRBV6-5	TRBJ2-2	CASRAPAGTGKLFF	TGTGCCAGCCGCGCCCCGGCGGGGACCGGGAAGCTGTTTTTT
11	.	.	TRBV11-2	TRBJ2-5	CASSPTGTQYF	TGTGCCAGCAGCCCCACAGGGACCCAGTACTTC
15	TRBD1	once	TRBV3-1/TRBV3-2	TRBJ2-7	CASSHPRQGSYEQYF	TGTGCCAGCAGCCACCCACGACAGGGCTCCTACGAGCAGTACTTC
13	TRBD2	.	TRBV28	TRBJ2-7	CASSVAGGGEQYF	TGTGCCAGCAGTGTGGCGGGGGGCGGGGAGCAGTACTTC
13	.	.	TRBV4-2	TRBJ2-1	CASSQQQGNEQFF	TGTGCCAGCAGCCAGCAACAGGGTAATGAGCAGTTCTTC
14	.	few	TRBV7-9	TRBJ1-5	CASSLGSGSQPQHF	TGTGCCAGCAGCTTAGGATCCGGGTCGCAGCCCCAGCATTTT
17	TRBD2	.	TRBV19	TRBJ2-1	CASSPVASGPFDNEQFF	TGTGCCAGTAGTCCCGTTGCTAGCGGCCCTTTTGACAATGAGCAGTTCTTC
11	.	.	TRBV27	TRBJ2-7	CASGFSHEQYF	TGTGCCAGCGGCTTTAGCCACGAGCAGTACTTC
14	TRBD1	.	TRBV19	TRBJ1-2	CASSRQGIGYGYTF	TGTGCCAGTAGTAGACAGGGCATCGGTTATGGCTACACCTTC
15	.	few	TRBV29-1	TRBJ2-2	CSVDLGALNTGELFF	TGCAGCGTTGATTTGGGGGCCCTGAACACCGGGGAGCTGTTTTTT
11	.	.	TRBV9	TRBJ1-2	CASTTNYGYTF	TGTGCCAGCACCACTAACTATGGCTACACCTTC
13	.	.	TRBV9	TRBJ1-1	CASSVVRDSEAFF	TGTGCCAGCAGCGTAGTTCGAGACAGTGAAGCTTTCTTT
16	TRBD1	.	TRBV7-2	TRBJ1-5	CASSSRTGRSNQPQHF	TGTGCCAGCAGCTCAAGGACAGGGAGGAGCAATCAGCCCCAGCATTTT
17	.	.	TRBV27	TRBJ2-1	CASSYMLQVSSYNEQFF	TGTGCCAGCAGTTATATGCTACAGGTCAGCTCCTACAATGAGCAGTTCTTC
13	.	.	TRBV29-1	TRBJ2-7	CSVGGVRGSEQYF	TGCAGCGTTGGGGGGGTCCGTGGGAGCGAGCAGTACTTC
13	.	few	TRBV30	TRBJ2-7	CAWRDKQGYEQYF	TGTGCCTGGAGGGACAAGCAGGGATACGAGCAGTACTTC
13	.	.	TRBV5-4	TRBJ1-6	CASSLQGESPLHF	TGTGCCAGCAGCTTACAGGGAGAATCACCCCTCCACTTT
13	.	.	TRBV27	TRBJ1-1	CASSYRKNTEAFF	TGTGCCAGCAGTTACAGGAAGAACACTGAAGCTTTCTTT
13	.	.	TRBV30	TRBJ1-2	CAWSLGGLYGYTF	TGTGCCTGGAGTTTGGGGGGATTGTATGGCTACACCTTC
14	.	.	TRBV9	TRBJ1-2	CASSVEDLGYGYTF	TGTGCCAGCAGCGTAGAGGACTTAGGGTATGGCTACACCTTC
15	TRBD2	.	TRBV5-1	TRBJ2-7	CASSPGLAATYEQYF	TGCGCCAGCAGCCCAGGACTAGCGGCTACCTACGAGCAGTACTTC
14	.	.	TRBV29-1	TRBJ2-3	CSVEGRGYTDTQYF	TGCAGCGTTGAAGGTCGGGGATACACAGATACGCAGTATTTT
14	.	.	TRBV6-5	TRBJ1-5	CASSPQYSNQPQHF	TGTGCCAGCAGCCCCCAGTATAGCAATCAGCCCCAGCATTTT
16	.	.	TRBV4-3	TRBJ1-1	CASSQTGGRENTEAFF	TGCGCCAGCAGCCAGACCGGGGGGCGGGAGAACACTGAAGCTTTCTTT
13	TRBD1	.	TRBV7-3	TRBJ1-1	CASSARQGDEAFF	TGTGCCAGCAGCGCACGACAGGGGGATGAAGCTTTCTTT
16	.	once	TRBV4-3	TRBJ2-5	CASSQIPALGGETQYF	TGCGCCAGCAGCCAGATCCCCGCGCTAGGGGGAGAGACCCAGTACTTC
15	TRBD2	.	TRBV19	TRBJ2-3	CASSIGTSITDTQYF	TGTGCCAGTAGTATTGGGACTAGCATCACAGATACGCAGTATTTT
14	.	.	TRBV6-5	TRBJ1-5	CAAGFIGTNQPQHF	TGTGCCGCAGGGTTTATCGGCACAAATCAGCCCCAGCATTTT
14	.	.	TRBV5-1	TRBJ2-1	CASSRGAGPDEQFF	TGCGCCAGCAGTAGAGGTGCCGGCCCCGATGAGCAGTTCTTC